This T cell receptor beta chain came from a study of vaccination effects on CD4 cells after COVID-19 (dated by TCRdb to 2022 to 2024). Notes on the research overall: Each participant got two doses of an mRNA SARS-CoV-2 vaccine, either BNT162b2 or mRNA-1273. In the study, cultures from other donors were sequenced using the Oncomine TCR Beta short-read assay on an Illumina iSeq 100. Pre-vaccine samples from a couple of convalescent patients were drawn 16 days and one week before the first dose, 142 and 148 days after COVID-19 diagnosis. In both COVID-19 convalescent patients and infection-naive vaccine recipients, the study compared SARS-CoV-2 spike-specific CD4+ TCR repertoires from before mRNA vaccination with those from after it. Altogether, around 9 COVID-19 convalescent patients and a handful of SARS-CoV-2-naive healthy vaccine recipients made up the full study.

Library creation used the immunoSEQ multiplex PCR assay. DNA from the cultured and isolated CD4+ T cells underwent TCR beta CDR3 sequencing. From the authors' description of their analysis: Non-productive TCR sequences were removed and reads were trimmed to the CDR3 region, keeping CDR3s of at least 7 amino acids. The MANAFEST web app was used to identify antigen-specific clonotypes by comparing expansion in peptide wells with expansion in reference cultures. To count as positive, a clone had to show expansion at FDR<0.05 compared with the reference and with all other wells, an odds ratio above 5, and a frequency above 0.1% in two replicate wells. Clonotypes significantly expanded in SARS-CoV-2 spike wells and in at least one common cold coronavirus spike condition were defined as cross-reactive. CDR3 similarity was assessed by Levenshtein distance with the stringdist R package, and unrooted trees were built with ape in R 3.6.1. Not all clones reach the TCRdb copy of this immuneACCESS table, which keeps in-frame sequences only. Checked studies attribute under half of the gap to unresolved V genes and leave the rest unexplained. That table gives V, J and clone size, and the DNA gave D and trimming. The sample data list around 75,000 clones, and over 65% of these were observed just once. About 5% of the sample is held by the ten biggest clonotypes.

From the cysteine through the phenylalanine, the CDR3 covers 14 amino acids. Only the CDR3 portion is preserved as DNA: 42 bases, with reading frame beginning at the first base. V sheds 1 base and J sheds 1 base, leaving 8 bases between their ends. According to the germline V gene (reference sequence), CDR1 reads SGHNT and CDR2 reads YYREEE. What the work shows at the level of the full study, not this receptor alone: For convalescent patients, new clones induced by the vaccine made up most of the post-vaccine spike-reactive repertoire, and these new clones were largely distinct from the clones induced by infection. Marked clonal contraction was observed in both infection-induced and vaccine-induced clones at late post-vaccination timepoints, consistent with waning T cell responses. The study was limited by a small number of convalescent patients and lacked early post-infection timepoints.

For this clone: The specificity of this receptor is unknown. No base qualities exist here, and no much larger clone lies one base off it.

To identify antigen-specific CD4+ T cell clonotypes by their expansion, the ViraFEST assay first stimulated PBMC with viral peptide pools and then applied TCR sequencing. After about 9 days of culture, CD4+ T cells were isolated with the EasySep CD4+ T cell isolation kit. Convalescent patients had PCR-confirmed SARS-CoV-2 infection between March and December 2020, before Alpha, Beta and Delta variants emerged in the United States. Each well held under 2.5 million PBMC cultured in IMDM containing about 5.5% human AB serum, 8.5 to 10 IU/ml IL-2 and gentamicin, along with roughly 10 ug/ml peptides. An HIV-1 Nef peptide pool served as the negative control culture condition. On days 3 and 7, half of the culture medium was replaced with fresh IL-2-containing medium. Each peptide stimulation condition was cultured in triplicate wells unless otherwise noted. Using Ficoll-Paque Plus gradient centrifugation, PBMC were separated from whole blood and then either used fresh or cryopreserved at -140C. Genomic DNA was extracted from cultured CD4+ T cells with the QIAamp micro DNA kit.

The receptor chain draws on TRBV5-4 and TRBJ1-1, with no confident D gene call. This clonotype was sampled from a human donor who had a prior SARS-CoV-2 infection. The source was CD4+ T cells from PBMCs cultured with HIV peptides, collected before COVID-19 vaccination. In the paper's terms, the cell subset or site label means: HIV-1 Nef peptide pool negative control/reference culture. CDR3 loop: CASSLSTANTEAFF. DNA sequence: TGTGCCAGCAGCTTGAGTACAGCGAACACTGAAGCTTTCTTT.